The T cell receptor beta chain under discussion was sequenced for a study of shared T cell receptors in the human thymus. Here immunoSEQ multiplex PCR was the method, and the copy in TCRdb shows in-frame clones only, minus some. The repertoire holds 450,000 to 650,000 clones, with about four fifths as singletons. Losses at the gene ends were 2 bases for V and 5 bases for J; bases not matched to a gene: 9. Germline CDR1 is LGHNA and CDR2 is YSLEER. This CDR3 region has 16 residues. These records were also assigned to another study, of human thymus T cells. As that report states: Donor material was obtained from healthy Finnish infants undergoing corrective surgery for congenital heart defects.

The V call is TRBV4-3, the J call TRBJ2-7; TRBD2 matches 10 bases. The sample was thymocytes. The sequence came from a boy under two years old with a congenital heart defect. The CDR3 loop is CASSQSLAGEFNEQYF. The CDR3 nucleotides read TGCGCCAGCAGCCAATCCCTAGCGGGAGAATTCAACGAGCAGTACTTC.